These T cell receptor beta chains were read from a single sample in a study of T-cell reconstitution after alpha-beta-depleted transplantation in children. TCRdb passed the PCR reads through MiXCR, listing each CDR3 protein once. Among more than 450,000 distinct CDR3 sequences, approximately 20% were seen once, and the ten largest hold 2.5% to 4%. This specimen consisted of PBMCs from the stem cell graft donor, obtained from the stem cell graft. All receptors derive from a human donor who donated a stem cell graft to a child with acute lymphoblastic leukemia. Each CDR3 is given without its conserved first and last residue. Some rows mark clone size as missing; the rest say once, few, many or name a class of expanded clone.

CDR3	J	size	V
ASSVVPGASRAF	TRBJ1-1	-	TRBV9
ASSVEPGKTGYT	TRBJ1-2	-	TRBV9
ASSHRDLFYEQF	TRBJ2-1	-	TRBV4-1
SASAGGPRETQY	TRBJ2-5	-	TRBV20-1
ASSLKAGRHEQY	TRBJ2-7	few	TRBV7-3
ASSFELITYEQY	TRBJ2-7	-	TRBV12-3/TRBV12-4
AGSLLPGTPTYEQY	TRBJ2-7	-	TRBV5-1
ASSRPWGRDYNEQF	TRBJ2-1	few	TRBV12-3/TRBV12-4
AAHGGSGANVLT	TRBJ2-6	-	TRBV12-3/TRBV12-4
ASSFWNQPQH	TRBJ1-5	few	TRBV12-3/TRBV12-4
ASRPQGYGEAF	TRBJ1-1	-	TRBV12-3/TRBV12-4
SAAGTGGRGTEAF	TRBJ1-1	-	TRBV20-1
ASSPPSTGANYGYT	TRBJ1-2	-	TRBV18
ASSYMRDRGGGYT	TRBJ1-2	-	TRBV6-5
ASSRPGQGPYGYT	TRBJ1-2	few	TRBV12-3/TRBV12-4
ASSTLTRHRQTQY	TRBJ2-5	-	TRBV5-5
ASSSTSGSTDTQY	TRBJ2-3	few	TRBV5-1
ASSQEESGGRGETQY	TRBJ2-5	-	TRBV4-2
SANREETQY	TRBJ2-5	-	TRBV20-1
ASSTSLQGNTEAF	TRBJ1-1	-	TRBV13
ASSSTTGGYEQY	TRBJ2-7	-	TRBV5-1
ASSETFLGTEAF	TRBJ1-1	few	TRBV25-1
ASSLTPELGGYT	TRBJ1-2	-	TRBV5-1
ASSLGTSGGRMF	TRBJ2-1	few	TRBV4-1
ASGVAGNPYEQY	TRBJ2-7	-	TRBV5-6
ASSIGTSGLSYEQY	TRBJ2-7	many	TRBV5-1
ASSEPVGRGVYGYT	TRBJ1-2	few	TRBV9
ASLSGQITDTQY	TRBJ2-3	few	TRBV21-1
ASTPPDGQYYEQF	TRBJ2-1	few	TRBV12-3/TRBV12-4
ASSWTKSTATEAF	TRBJ1-1	few	TRBV5-1
ASSPVSGPGEQF	TRBJ2-1	-	TRBV27
ASSKNSNRGEQY	TRBJ2-7	-	TRBV12-3/TRBV12-4
ASSQVGGLSSYEQY	TRBJ2-7	-	TRBV4-2
SVGTENTGELF	TRBJ2-2	few	TRBV29-1
ASSLVRRAVETQY	TRBJ2-5	-	TRBV28
ASSAYGQAPVDTEAF	TRBJ1-1	-	TRBV25-1